This TCR beta chain was recovered during a study of blood T cells in healthy people across ages. Together with a sample-barcoded 5' primer, a J-beta primer mix was included in a second PCR lasting roughly 7 to 11 cycles. Paired-end reads containing CDR3 totaled no fewer than 2.5 million for each sample. TCRdb recomputed calls from the 5' RACE reads with MiXCR, one row per CDR3 protein. In the table there are some 1.5 million distinct CDR3 sequences, under 55% of which are singletons. CDR1 and CDR2 from the germline V gene are MNHEY and SVGEGT. The CDR3 runs to 17 residues. Trimming took off 2 bases at V and 3 bases at J, with 18 bases between the two ends.

V and J are TRBV6-2 or TRBV6-3 and TRBJ2-3; possible D gene TRBD2, 6 bases. The specimen was blood. The source is a young woman in good health. The CDR3 loop reads CASSYGFFGGGTDTQYF. The CDR3 DNA reads TGTGCCAGCAGTTACGGGTTCTTCGGGGGTGGTACAGATACGCAGTATTTT.